Following are 22 T cell receptor beta chains from one sample sequenced in a study of cytomegalovirus exposure and HLA in healthy donors. Use of 60 Vbeta and 13 Jbeta primers characterized the PCR. Clones were read by immunoSEQ multiplex PCR, and TCRdb kept only the in-frame ones, dropping some. The data contain under 250,000 clones, almost 80% of them singletons. Material: PBMCs. The receptors here all came from a male donor in good health and CMV-seronegative.

This chain links TRBV28 with TRBJ1-3, with 9 bases identical to TRBD1. The CDR3 covers 16 residues. Losses at the gene ends were 8 bases for V and 4 bases for J; bases not matched to a gene: 12. Germline V gives CDR1 MDHEN, CDR2 SYDVKM. CDR3 DNA: TGTGCCAGCCAAGAATTACAGGGGGCAAGAGGAAACACCATATATTTT. The encoded protein is CASQELQGARGNTIYF.

The chain is built from TRBV10-2 and TRBJ2-1, with D possibly matching TRBD2 (6 bases). The CDR3 loop spans 14 amino acids. Germline CDR1 and CDR2: WSHSY and SAAADI. The ends were cut back, 8 bases at V and 9 bases at J, with 20 bases in the middle. The DNA for the CDR3 is TGCGCCAGCGGCGGGGACGGGCCTAGCAGTGAGCAGTTCTTC. It encodes CASGGDGPSSEQFF.

This clone has just one count. The chain recombines TRBV9 with TRBJ2-2; 8 bases match TRBD2. Germline CDR1 and CDR2: SGDLS and YYNGEE. This CDR3 has 17 residues. Losses at the gene ends were 3 bases for V and 5 bases for J; bases not matched to a gene: 12. CDR3 nucleotides: TGTGCCAGCAGCGCCCAACACAGCGGGAGAGATACCGGGGAGCTGTTTTTT. It yields the protein CASSAQHSGRDTGELFF.

The chain employs TRBV29-1 and TRBJ2-1; 11 bases fit TRBD2. The V and J ends lost 4 bases and 7 bases, in that order; junction bases with no gene match: 6. The CDR3 is 14 amino acids. Per germline, CDR1 SQVTM and CDR2 ANQGSEA. CDR3 nucleotides: TGCAGCGTTGGAAGACTAGCGGGGCGAAATGAGCAGTTCTTC. Translating it yields CSVGRLAGRNEQFF.

The chain links TRBV7-9 to TRBJ1-2, with a possible D match to TRBD1 (5 bases). The CDR3 loop spans 14 amino acids. In germline, CDR1 is SEHNR, CDR2 FQNEAQ (reference sequence). V lost 1 base and J 4 bases, leaving 10 bases between the germline ends. The CDR3 region is CASSLGRQSYGYTF. CDR3 in DNA: TGTGCCAGCAGCTTAGGTCGACAGAGCTATGGCTACACCTTC.

This chain links TRBV6-1 with TRBJ2-1; 10 bases fit TRBD2. The CDR3 sequence is 15 residues long. The V gene end was trimmed by 6 bases and the J gene end by 10 bases; junction bases not matched to a gene: 12. Germline CDR1 MNHNS, CDR2 SASEGT. The chain's CDR3 is CASRSTGTSVKEQFF. In DNA form, the CDR3 reads TGTGCCAGCAGATCGACCGGGACTAGCGTAAAAGAGCAGTTCTTC.

V is TRBV11-3 and J is TRBJ2-2; unclear D gene. V was cut by 1 base and J by 3 bases, with 12 bases left in between. Germline lookup yields CDR1 SGHNT and CDR2 YENEEA. The CDR3 has 16 amino acids. CDR3 sequence: CASSLVPQPYTGELFF. The CDR3 nucleotides are TGTGCCAGCAGCTTAGTCCCACAGCCATACACCGGGGAGCTGTTTTTT.

The gene calls are TRBV10-1 and TRBJ1-2; no clear D gene. The CDR3 contains 11 residues. Germline loops: CDR1 WNHNN, CDR2 SYGVQD (reference sequence). V lost 3 bases and J lost 10, with 9 bases in between. The CDR3 region has the DNA TGCGCCAGCAGTGAAATACTCCTCTACACCTTC. Its protein is CASSEILLYTF.

A remark on this clone: A much bigger clone sits one base away, suggesting this may be a read error. In nucleotides, the CDR3 is TGTGCCAGCAGCCCCGGGGACACCGGGGAGCTGTTTTTT. Amino acids: CASSPGDTGELFF. The J gene is TRBJ2-2, the V gene TRBV9, with TRBD2 as a possible D gene (5 bases). V was clipped by 4 bases and J by 3 bases, with 7 bases between them. CDR1 is SGDLS and CDR2 is YYNGEE in the germline V gene. CDR3 size: 13 residues.

Here the CDR3 reads CASSSVRYEQYF. Here the CDR3 DNA reads TGTGCCAGCAGTTCCGTGAGGTACGAGCAGTACTTC. The chain couples TRBV6-1 to TRBJ2-7; D not certain. Germline V gives CDR1 MNHNS, CDR2 SASEGT. Deletions cut 5 bases from V and 4 bases from J, with 9 bases between. The CDR3 has 12 amino acids.

This clone was counted a few times. V and J are TRBV6-5 and TRBJ2-5, with 7 nucleotides matching TRBD2. The last part of the DNA fits TRBJ2-7 better; the J call may be wrong. The CDR3 contains 14 residues. Germline CDR1 is MNHEY and CDR2 is SVGAGI. CDR3 residues: CASSYAGAMNEQYF. The DNA for the CDR3 is TGTGCCAGCAGTTACGCGGGAGCAATGAACGAGCAGTACTTC.

The chain has TRBV7-2 and TRBJ2-3, with 10 bases fitting TRBD2. V gave up 6 bases and J gave up 7 bases; unmatched junction bases: 7. The CDR3 is 14 amino acids. The germline V gene has CDR1 SGHTA and CDR2 FQGNSA. The CDR3 reads CASRGAGGLYTQYF. DNA of the CDR3: TGTGCCAGCAGGGGAGCGGGAGGGCTCTATACGCAGTATTTT.

This clone was observed a single time. CDR3 sequence: CASSRGQGRRETQYF. In nucleotides, the CDR3 is TGTGCCAGCTCACGGGGACAGGGTAGAAGAGAGACCCAGTACTTC. The genes are TRBV18 and TRBJ2-5; 9 nucleotides align to TRBD1. Trimming removed 4 bases from V and 4 bases from J; junction bases left unmatched: 7. The CDR3 is made up of 15 amino acids. The V gene's germline CDR1 is KGHSH and CDR2 LQKENI.

This rearrangement joins TRBV5-4 to TRBJ1-5; D is possibly TRBD1 (5 bases). This CDR3 is 14 amino acids long. Germline CDR1 reads SGHNT; CDR2 reads YYREEE (reference sequence). V was trimmed by 4 bases and J by 3 bases, leaving 11 bases between them. The CDR3: CASSAGLNNQPQHF. The CDR3 region has the DNA TGTGCCAGCAGCGCGGGACTGAACAATCAGCCCCAGCATTTT.

The chain recombines TRBV6-5 with TRBJ2-3, with D possibly being TRBD2 (6 bases). Germline CDR1 MNHEY, CDR2 SVGAGI. V was cut by 7 bases and J by 4 bases, with 18 bases left in between. The CDR3 length is 15 residues. The CDR3 coding sequence is TGTGCCAGCACGCCCGGGTGGGGAGGTCCAGATACGCAGTATTTT. It encodes CASTPGWGGPDTQYF.

This chain uses TRBV15 with TRBJ1-6, with D uncertain. The CDR3 sequence is 13 residues long. Trimming removed 5 bases from V and 10 bases from J, with 12 bases in between. Per the germline V gene, CDR1 is LNHNV and CDR2 is YYDKDF (reference sequence). DNA for the CDR3: TGTGCCACCAGCCGGGATCTGGGATCACCCCTCCACTTT. Translation: CATSRDLGSPLHF.

V gene TRBV9 combines with J gene TRBJ2-7; 7 bases align to TRBD1. Trimming at V came to 0 bases and at J to 7 bases, leaving 4 bases not matched to a gene. The CDR3 has 13 amino acids. Germline V gene lookup returns CDR1 SGDLS and CDR2 YYNGEE. Here the CDR3 DNA reads TGTGCCAGCAGCGTAGGGACAGGCAGGGAGCAGTACTTC. It yields the protein CASSVGTGREQYF. Complete variable domain (other parts from reference TRBV9 and TRBJ2-7): DSGVTQTPKHLITATGQRVTLRCSPRSGDLSVYWYQQSLDQGLQFLIQYYNGEERAKGNILERFSAQQFPDLHSELNLSSLELGDSALYFCASSVGTGREQYFGPGTRLTVT.

The J gene is TRBJ1-2, the V gene TRBV14, with 7 bases that match TRBD1. CDR1 is SGHDN, CDR2 FVKESK, per germline. V lost 3 bases and J lost 4; bases outside the gene matches: 11. This CDR3 is built from 16 residues. The CDR3 protein is CASSQGLPGQSYGYTF. The CDR3 bases are TGTGCCAGCAGCCAGGGTCTTCCGGGACAGTCCTATGGCTACACCTTC.

This clone was picked up one time. The chain links TRBV30 to TRBJ2-6; no firm D call. V shed 0 bases and J shed 4 bases, with 13 bases lying between them. The CDR3 is made up of 16 amino acids. Germline-derived CDR1 and CDR2 are GTSNPN and SVGIG (reference sequence). CDR3 DNA sequence: TGTGCCTGGAGTGTAAATATGGGCTCCGGGGCCAACGTCCTGACTTTC. This gives the protein CAWSVNMGSGANVLTF.

The chain uses TRBV7-3 and TRBJ2-3; weak D call: TRBD2 (5 bases). Germline CDR1 is SGHTA and CDR2 is FQGTGA. The CDR3 has 13 amino acids. V lost 2 bases to trimming and J lost 4 bases, with 7 bases between them. The CDR3 DNA sequence: TGTGCCAGCAGCTTACTAGCTGCAGATACGCAGTATTTT. Translating it yields CASSLLAADTQYF.

V gene TRBV6-5 combines with J gene TRBJ2-1; tentative D call: TRBD2 (6 bases). The V and J ends lost 8 bases and 8 bases respectively, with 22 bases between them. Per germline, CDR1 MNHEY and CDR2 SVGAGI. The CDR3 is 15 amino acids. CDR3 sequence reads: CASRTSTGVFHEQFF. The CDR3 DNA follows: TGTGCCAGCCGCACCTCAACGGGAGTTTTTCATGAGCAGTTCTTC.

The chain combines TRBV18 with TRBJ1-5; unclear D gene. Germline values: CDR1 KGHSH, CDR2 LQKENI. This CDR3 region has 16 residues. The ends were cut back, 3 bases at V and 0 bases at J, with 12 bases in the middle. This chain's CDR3 is CASSPEGLYSNQPQHF. The CDR3 nucleotides read TGTGCCAGCTCACCGGAAGGACTTTATAGCAATCAGCCCCAGCATTTT. Full variable domain (missing parts from reference TRBV18 and TRBJ1-5): NAGVMQNPRHLVRRRGQEARLRCSPMKGHSHVYWYRQLPEEGLKFMVYLQKENIIDESGMPKERFSAEFPKEGPSILRIQQVVRGDSAAYFCASSPEGLYSNQPQHFGDGTRLSIL.